A single sample gave rise to the 32 T cell receptor beta chains below, sequenced in a study of blood T cell repertoires in COVID-19. Sequencing was performed with immunoSEQ multiplex PCR; in TCRdb, only in-frame clones are kept and a portion is missing. The sample has around 250,000 clones, 80% to 85% seen once; the top ten hold approximately 4.7%. Sequencing was carried out using peripheral blood. These receptors were obtained from a man aged 50-60 years with active or convalescent COVID-19.

The V gene is TRBV5-1, the J gene TRBJ2-5; D unresolved. The CDR3 contains 15 residues. V was pared by 2 bases and J by 0 bases, with 11 bases between. Germline CDR1 SGHRS, CDR2 YFSETQ. CDR3 residues: CASSFLTMYQETQYF. CDR3 nucleotides: TGCGCCAGCAGCTTTTTAACTATGTACCAAGAGACCCAGTACTTC.

The chain uses TRBV11-2 and TRBJ1-2; 10 bases fit TRBD1. The germline V gene has CDR1 SGHAT and CDR2 FQNNGV. The CDR3 consists of 15 residues. Trimming removed 4 bases from V and 4 bases from J; junction bases left unmatched: 6. The CDR3 protein is CASSSDRGISYGYTF. CDR3 nucleotides: TGTGCCAGCAGCTCGGACAGGGGGATAAGCTATGGCTACACCTTC.

The chain employs TRBV28 and TRBJ2-6, with D possibly TRBD1 on 6 matching bases. The germline V gene encodes CDR1 MDHEN and CDR2 SYDVKM. The germline V and J ends were trimmed by 2 bases and 0 bases, with 11 bases remaining between them. This CDR3 spans 17 amino acids. CDR3 residues: CASSLGGLLSGANVLTF. Written as DNA, the CDR3 is TGTGCCAGCAGTTTAGGGGGCCTCCTCTCTGGGGCCAACGTCCTGACTTTC.

J is TRBJ2-5 and V is TRBV4-1, with TRBD1 identical over 8 bases. The CDR3 has 19 residues. Trimming at V came to 4 bases and at J to 5 bases, leaving 21 bases not matched to a gene. The V gene's germline CDR1 is MGHRA and CDR2 YSYEKL. CDR3 in amino acids: CASSLEGHAGGDLTETQYF. CDR3 coding DNA: TGCGCCAGCAGCCTCGAGGGTCACGCAGGGGGCGATTTGACGGAGACCCAGTACTTC.

This clone was observed once. The genes are TRBV5-5 and TRBJ2-6; D is undetermined. This CDR3 region has 17 residues. V was cut by 0 bases and J by 2 bases, with 12 bases left in between. Germline V gene lookup returns CDR1 SGHKS and CDR2 YYEKEE (reference sequence). This chain's CDR3 is CASSLASPRAGANVLTF. The DNA of the CDR3 is TGTGCCAGCAGCTTGGCTTCTCCCCGGGCTGGGGCCAACGTCCTGACTTTC.

The gene calls are TRBV3-1 (or the pseudogene TRBV3-2) and TRBJ1-6; D may be TRBD1 (6 bases). Trimming took 4 bases from V and 8 from J, leaving 18 bases between them. This CDR3 region has 16 residues. Looked up from germline, CDR1 is LGHDT and CDR2 is YNNKEL (reference sequence). The CDR3, as DNA: TGTGCCAGCAGCCGGCAGGGAGGGGGGGCGGATTCACCCCTCCACTTT. Translation: CASSRQGGGADSPLHF.

The rearrangement joins TRBV4-1 to TRBJ2-7; TRBD1 agrees at 7 bases. Germline V gene data show CDR1 as MGHRA and CDR2 as YSYEKL. This CDR3 comprises 14 residues. V trimming: 6 bases; J trimming: 2 bases; junction bases outside the gene matches: 7. The CDR3 here is CASRPATGPYEQYF. The CDR3 DNA sequence: TGCGCCAGCAGACCTGCGACAGGGCCCTACGAGCAGTACTTC.

The chain is built from TRBV5-1 and TRBJ2-7; the D gene is possibly TRBD2 (6 bases). The V end was cut by 4 bases, the J end by 0 bases, with 11 bases between. The CDR3 runs 14 residues. The germline V gene has CDR1 SGHRS and CDR2 YFSETQ. CDR3 region: CASSRDGSSYEQYF. For the CDR3, the DNA is TGCGCCAGCAGCCGTGACGGGAGCTCCTACGAGCAGTACTTC.

The chain uses TRBV19 and TRBJ1-2; D uncertain. CDR1 LNHDA and CDR2 SQIVND come from the germline V gene (reference sequence). The CDR3 has 11 amino acids. Trimming left V 7 bases short and J 8 bases short, with 11 bases between. CDR3: CASTTTGGYTF. Here the CDR3 DNA reads TGTGCCAGTACCACCACCGGGGGCTACACCTTC.

In its sample, this clone was seen a few times. The CDR3 DNA follows: TGTGCCAGCAGTGATAGACCGCACACGGGTGGCTACACCTTC. This codes for CASSDRPHTGGYTF. The V gene is TRBV6-1, the J gene TRBJ1-2, with D hard to call. Per the germline V gene, CDR1 is MNHNS and CDR2 is SASEGT. Deletions cut 3 bases from V and 7 bases from J, with 15 bases between. The CDR3 covers 14 residues.

The chain joins TRBV4-2 to TRBJ2-1; D may be TRBD2 (7 bases). CDR1 is LGHNA and CDR2 is YNFKEQ in the germline V gene. The CDR3 totals 15 residues. V gave up 0 bases and J gave up 5 bases, with 11 bases separating them. CDR3 nucleotides: TGTGCCAGCAGCCAAGATCTGGGGGGGCACAATGAGCAGTTCTTC. Translated, it gives CASSQDLGGHNEQFF.

The gene calls are TRBV5-6 and TRBJ1-5; 10 bases fit TRBD1. This CDR3 spans 16 amino acids. Germline V lookup: CDR1 SGHDT, CDR2 YYEEEE. With V trimmed by 3 bases and J by 7 bases, 10 bases remained unmatched. CDR3 sequence: CASSWWTGGPVQPQHF. CDR3 nucleotides: TGTGCCAGCAGCTGGTGGACAGGGGGACCCGTACAGCCCCAGCATTTT.

The V call is TRBV15, the J call TRBJ1-1, with D possibly TRBD1 on 5 matching bases. CDR1 LNHNV and CDR2 YYDKDF come from the germline V gene (reference sequence). This CDR3 spans 15 amino acids. Trimming cost V 0 bases and J 1 base, with 9 bases left between them. The chain's CDR3 is CATSRDRTTNTEAFF. The DNA for the CDR3 is TGTGCCACCAGCAGAGACCGGACAACGAACACTGAAGCTTTCTTT.

This rearrangement joins TRBV7-3 to TRBJ2-3, with TRBD2 matching 9 bases. The germline CDR1 and CDR2 sequences are SGHTA and FQGTGA. Trimming took 3 bases from V and 0 from J; bases not matched to a gene: 7. The CDR3 totals 17 residues. CDR3 coding DNA: TGTGCCAGCAGCTTTGACGCGGGGGGGATAAGCACAGATACGCAGTATTTT. This encodes CASSFDAGGISTDTQYF.

This chain connects TRBV4-3 to TRBJ1-1; 7 bases map to TRBD1. After removal of 4 bases from V and 5 bases from J, the junction contained 7 bases not matched to a gene. The germline CDR1 and CDR2 sequences are LGHNA and YSLEER. This CDR3 spans 14 amino acids. DNA of the CDR3: TGCGCCAGCAGCCGGGAGACAGGGCGGACTGAAGCTTTCTTT. Translated: CASSRETGRTEAFF.

This clone was observed a single time. The gene calls are TRBV2 and TRBJ2-7; a possible D gene is TRBD1 (7 bases). The CDR3 contains 11 residues. Germline lookup yields CDR1 SNHLY and CDR2 FYNNEI. The V gene lost 11 bases and the J gene lost 3 bases, with 11 bases spanning the gap. The CDR3 here is CAGGTVYEQYF. In DNA, the CDR3 is TGTGCCGGGGGGACAGTCTACGAGCAGTACTTC.

The chain employs TRBV6-5 and TRBJ2-7, with 8 bases lining up with TRBD1. This CDR3 region has 13 residues. V lost 5 bases, J lost 4 bases, and 4 bases stayed unmatched. Germline V gene sequence: CDR1 MNHEY, CDR2 SVGAGI. This CDR3 is CASSRGQVYEQYF. Here the CDR3 DNA reads TGTGCCAGCAGTCGGGGACAGGTTTACGAGCAGTACTTC.

The chain joins TRBV3-1 (or the pseudogene TRBV3-2) to TRBJ2-3; 13 bases agree with TRBD2. The CDR3 is 16 residues long. Germline V gives CDR1 LGHDT, CDR2 YNNKEL (reference sequence). The junction had 0 bases not matched to a gene; V was cut back by 3 bases and J by 0 bases. This CDR3 reads CASSQGLAGSTDTQYF. The CDR3 coding sequence is TGTGCCAGCAGCCAGGGACTAGCGGGAAGCACAGATACGCAGTATTTT.

This clone was picked up one time. The chain joins TRBV7-9 to TRBJ2-7; TRBD2 aligns across 10 bases. The CDR3 extends over 16 amino acids. Germline V CDR1 and CDR2: SEHNR, FQNEAQ (reference sequence). V was pared by 5 bases and J by 3 bases, with 10 bases of the junction left unmatched. In DNA, the CDR3 is TGTGCCAGCAGCCCGACCTCTAGCGGGGGCTACTACGAGCAGTACTTC. This gives the protein CASSPTSSGGYYEQYF. Together with reference TRBV7-9 and TRBJ2-7, the CDR3 gives the full variable domain: DTGVSQNPRHKITKRGQNVTFRCDPISEHNRLYWYRQTLGQGPEFLTYFQNEAQLEKSRLLSDRFSAERPKGSFSTLEIQRTEQGDSAMYLCASSPTSSGGYYEQYFGPGTRLTVT.

Note on this clone: Relative to the germline gene, one junction end is altered; a read error may explain this. The CDR3 protein is CASSPRTSRDTQYF. DNA for the CDR3: TGTGCCAGCAGTCCCCGGACTAGCAGAGATACGCAGTATTTT. The chain carries TRBV6-5 and TRBJ2-3; 8 bases fit TRBD2. Germline loops: CDR1 MNHEY, CDR2 SVGAGI. The CDR3 runs to 14 residues.

This chain uses TRBV10-2 with TRBJ2-7, with a weak D call TRBD1 (5 bases). The V end was cut by 0 bases, the J end by 3 bases, with 9 bases between. CDR3 length equals 14 residues. Germline-derived CDR1 and CDR2 are WSHSY and SAAADI. The CDR3 coding sequence is TGCGCCAGCAGTGAGTCTACAGGAGTCTACGAGCAGTACTTC. Residues: CASSESTGVYEQYF.

The chain joins TRBV5-1 to TRBJ2-7, with D maybe TRBD1 (6 bases). The CDR3 is 16 amino acids. From germline, CDR1 is SGHRS and CDR2 YFSETQ. Trimming removed 0 bases at V and 5 bases at J, with 18 bases between. CDR3 residues: CASSLAKGQGTHEQYF. The CDR3 DNA follows: TGCGCCAGCAGCTTGGCCAAGGGGCAGGGGACCCACGAGCAGTACTTC.

This clone has a single count. The rearrangement uses TRBV28 and TRBJ2-1; D perhaps matches TRBD2 (5 bases). The CDR3 is 16 residues long. Per germline, CDR1 MDHEN and CDR2 SYDVKM. V was shortened by 5 bases and J by 0 bases, with 14 bases between the two germline ends. This chain's CDR3 is CASSPKRVSSYNEQFF. The CDR3 nucleotides are TGTGCCAGCAGTCCAAAGAGGGTAAGCTCCTACAATGAGCAGTTCTTC.

The genes are TRBV29-1 and TRBJ1-2, with TRBD1 identical over 12 bases. CDR3 length: 14 residues. Unmatched junction bases numbered 6, after V lost 7 bases and J lost 3 bases. Germline V lookup: CDR1 SQVTM, CDR2 ANQGSEA. The CDR3, as DNA: TGCAGCGCCGAGGGACAGGGGGCAGACTATGGCTACACCTTC. It codes for CSAEGQGADYGYTF.

This clone was seen only once. The chain employs TRBV19 and TRBJ2-3; 8 positions match TRBD2. CDR3 size: 18 residues. From germline, CDR1 is LNHDA and CDR2 SQIVND (reference sequence). V dropped 3 bases and J dropped 2; count of bases not matched to a gene: 13. The CDR3 loop reads CASSISSRLARATDTQYF. The CDR3 DNA sequence: TGTGCCAGTAGTATTTCCTCAAGACTAGCGCGGGCCACAGATACGCAGTATTTT.

The genes are TRBV5-5 and TRBJ2-5; 9 positions match TRBD2. CDR1 SGHKS and CDR2 YYEKEE come from the germline V gene (reference sequence). This CDR3 spans 15 amino acids. V lost 2 bases to trimming and J lost 5 bases; unmatched junction nucleotides: 7. The chain's CDR3 is CASSFGSGGGETQYF. The CDR3, as DNA: TGTGCCAGCAGCTTTGGTAGCGGGGGAGGGGAGACCCAGTACTTC.

The chain combines TRBV5-5 with TRBJ2-7; no clear D. Germline values: CDR1 SGHKS, CDR2 YYEKEE (reference sequence). V lost 2 bases, J lost 3 bases, and 9 bases lay in between. This CDR3 spans 13 amino acids. CDR3 in DNA: TGTGCCAGCAGCTTCGACGGGTTCTACGAGCAGTACTTC. It encodes CASSFDGFYEQYF.

The table lists this clone with a few counts. The CDR3 sequence is CATSNSGSLTDTQYF. Here the CDR3 DNA reads TGTGCCACCTCTAATAGCGGCAGCCTCACAGATACGCAGTATTTT. The chain joins TRBV19 to TRBJ2-3; possibly TRBD2 for D (6 bases). The CDR3 is 15 amino acids. Deletions cut 10 bases from V and 2 bases from J, with 19 bases between. The V gene's germline CDR1 is LNHDA and CDR2 SQIVND (reference sequence).

J is TRBJ2-2 and V is TRBV28, with 7 bases aligning to TRBD1. The germline V gene has CDR1 MDHEN and CDR2 SYDVKM. The CDR3 sequence is 16 residues long. Trimming at V came to 6 bases and at J to 3 bases, leaving 10 bases not matched to a gene. CDR3 amino acids: CASRGPQGLDTGELFF. The CDR3 nucleotides read TGTGCCAGCAGGGGACCACAGGGGCTCGACACCGGGGAGCTGTTTTTT.

The chain recombines TRBV28 with TRBJ1-1; D perhaps matches TRBD1 (6 bases). Germline values: CDR1 MDHEN, CDR2 SYDVKM. Trimming pared 7 bases from V and 5 bases from J, leaving 11 bases between. The CDR3 has 12 residues. The CDR3 DNA is TGTGCCAGCAAATCAGGGGTTACTGAAGCTTTCTTT. It yields the protein CASKSGVTEAFF.

The chain has TRBV7-2 and TRBJ1-5; D gene uncertain. V was pared by 0 bases and J by 7 bases, with 19 bases between. This CDR3 contains 17 residues. CDR1 SGHTA and CDR2 FQGNSA come from the germline V gene. The CDR3, as DNA: TGTGCCAGCAGCTTAGCATCGGGAAAGGGAACGGGCCAGCCCCAGCATTTT. Amino acid sequence: CASSLASGKGTGQPQHF.

The DNA of the CDR3 is TGTGCCAGCAGCCCAGAGGGCTTCCACTCGGGCACCGGGGAGCTGTTTTTT. Residues: CASSPEGFHSGTGELFF. This chain uses TRBV7-9 with TRBJ2-2, with D perhaps matching TRBD2 (5 bases). This CDR3 comprises 17 residues. Trimming pared 5 bases from V and 4 bases from J, leaving 20 bases between. Germline lookup yields CDR1 SEHNR and CDR2 FQNEAQ (reference sequence).